This T cell receptor (beta chain) was sequenced in a study of blood T cell repertoires in COVID-19. Looking at the study overall: Sites in the United States, Italy and Spain provided acute and convalescent COVID-19 samples. T cells, B-cell-depleted T cells, or PBMCs provided the cDNA or gDNA that served as material.

Profiled with immunoSEQ multiplex PCR; TCRdb holds only in-frame clones, not every one. The sample records roughly 250,000 clones, more than 85% being singletons. Germline lookup yields CDR1 SGHRS and CDR2 YFSETQ. V shed 6 bases and J 3 bases; nucleotides not matched to a gene: 8. The CDR3 covers 14 residues. The source of this sequence is a woman aged 45-65 years who had recovered from COVID-19. The chain recombines TRBV5-1 with TRBJ1-2; TRBD1 matches at 7 bases. The sequenced sample was PBMCs or T cells enriched from blood (not recorded which). The CDR3 DNA sequence: TGCGCCAGCACCGCGACAGGGCAGGACTATGGCTACACCTTC. This translates into CASTATGQDYGYTF.